The 32 T cell receptor beta chains given below trace back to one sample, sequenced in a study of vaccination and CD4 T cells after COVID-19. The antigens for these receptors are not known. Oncomine TCR Beta short-read sequencing was applied to DNA from cultured CD4+ T cells. TCRdb redid the calling of the PCR reads with MiXCR, one entry per CDR3 protein. The sample lists thousands of distinct CDR3 sequences, 40% to 45% occurring once. Stated treatment: approximately nine-day PBMC culture with coronavirus spike peptide pools or control peptides (ViraFEST assay). The unexposed donor gave CD4+ T cells before the COVID-19 pandemic (2011-2018). The sample consisted of CD4+ T cells from blood, cultured in vitro. The receptors were sampled from a human donor in good health.

V usage is TRBV15 and J usage is TRBJ2-4, with D perhaps TRBD1 (7 bases). Germline CDR1 and CDR2: LNHNV and YYDKDF (reference sequence). CDR3 length: 14 residues. Trimming took 7 bases from V and 8 from J, leaving 18 bases between them. The CDR3 sequence is CATTKTGTGDIQYF. In DNA form, the CDR3 reads TGTGCCACCACTAAGACAGGGACGGGAGACATTCAGTACTTC.

This clonotype has just a few counts. The rearrangement joins TRBV6-1 to TRBJ1-1; TRBD1 matches at 7 bases. This CDR3 contains 14 residues. Unmatched junction bases numbered 8, after V lost 7 bases and J lost 3 bases. Germline CDR1 MNHNS, CDR2 SASEGT. The CDR3 protein is CASTQGGRDTEAFF. CDR3 DNA sequence: TGTGCCAGCACTCAGGGGGGCAGAGACACTGAAGCTTTCTTT.

In DNA, the CDR3 is TGTGCCATCAGTGAGCCGGCCAATAGCTCCTACGAGCAGTACTTC. It encodes CAISEPANSSYEQYF. This chain joins TRBV10-3 and TRBJ2-7, with D unresolved. The CDR3 has 15 residues. V was trimmed by 2 bases and J by 0 bases, leaving 11 bases between them. CDR1 and CDR2 (germline): ENHRY, SYGVKD.

V and J are TRBV19 and TRBJ1-2; tentatively, D is TRBD1 (5 bases). Trimming took 6 bases from V and 3 from J, leaving 17 bases between them. Germline assignment: CDR1 LNHDA and CDR2 SQIVND (reference sequence). CDR3 size: 15 residues. CDR3 loop: CASRNTGSQHYGYTF. The CDR3 DNA reads TGTGCCAGTAGAAATACAGGCTCCCAACACTATGGCTACACCTTC.

The V call is TRBV5-6, the J call TRBJ1-2; no clear D. This CDR3 region has 12 residues. V shed 1 base and J shed 3 bases, with 4 bases lying between them. Germline V gene sequence: CDR1 SGHDT, CDR2 YYEEEE. DNA of the CDR3: TGTGCCAGCAGCTTGAGAGACTATGGCTACACCTTC. Translated: CASSLRDYGYTF. Looking up the rest from reference TRBV5-6 and TRBJ1-2 gives the full variable domain: DAGVTQSPTHLIKTRGQQVTLRCSPKSGHDTVSWYQQALGQGPQFIFQYYEEEERQRGNFPDRFSGHQFPNYSSELNVNALLLGDSALYLCASSLRDYGYTFGSGTRLTVV.

The genes are TRBV6-5 and TRBJ1-2, with no clear D. This CDR3 is built from 12 residues. CDR1 and CDR2 (germline): MNHEY, SVGAGI. Trimming pared 4 bases from V and 2 bases from J, leaving 5 bases between. CDR3: CASSSQNYGYTF. The DNA for the CDR3 is TGTGCCAGCAGTTCCCAAAACTATGGCTACACCTTC.

This chain joins TRBV25-1 and TRBJ1-1; D is ambiguous. The CDR3 is 12 residues long. V lost 5 bases, J lost 5 bases, and 9 bases lay in between. Per germline, CDR1 MGHDK and CDR2 SYGVNS. The CDR3 is CASSWGNTEAFF. CDR3 nucleotides: TGTGCCAGCAGTTGGGGAAATACTGAAGCTTTCTTT.

The rearrangement joins TRBV7-4 to TRBJ2-7; either TRBD1 or TRBD2 may fit D (5 bases each). Deletions cut 3 bases from V and 3 bases from J, with 27 bases between. The germline gives CDR1 SGHVT, CDR2 SQSDAQ. CDR3 length: 19 amino acids. CDR3 DNA: TGTGCCAGCAGCTTGGTGGTATGGGGGTGGCAGCGGAGCCACTACGAGCAGTACTTC. It specifies CASSLVVWGWQRSHYEQYF.

As to this clonotype: At one end the junction does not follow the germline gene, possibly because of a read error. The chain is built from TRBV19 and TRBJ2-7; D is possibly TRBD2 (7 bases). CDR1 is LNHDA and CDR2 is SQIVND in the germline V gene (reference sequence). CDR3 length equals 14 residues. The CDR3 spells CASSIGGQSYEQYF. CDR3 in DNA: TGTGCCAGTAGTATCGGGGGGCAATCCTACGAGCAGTACTTT.

The rearrangement joins TRBV20-1 to TRBJ1-3; the D is unclear. The V end lost 5 bases, the J end lost 0 bases, and 14 bases lay between the germline ends. CDR3 length equals 15 residues. Looked up from germline, CDR1 is DFQATT and CDR2 is SNEGSKA (reference sequence). The CDR3 DNA is TGCAGTGCTGCCCTTGCGGGAAGCTCTGGAAACACCATATATTTT. Protein: CSAALAGSSGNTIYF.

This clonotype appeared a few times. The V call is TRBV6-1, the J call TRBJ1-2; D uncertain. The ends were cut back, 1 base at V and 2 bases at J, with 11 bases in the middle. The CDR3 spans 15 residues. CDR1 is MNHNS and CDR2 is SASEGT in the germline V gene. CDR3 in amino acids: CASSEGSAGNYGYTF. The DNA for the CDR3 is TGTGCCAGCAGTGAAGGGTCGGCGGGGAACTATGGCTACACCTTC.

This clonotype has only a few counts. The chain recombines TRBV20-1 with TRBJ1-2; D uncertain. V was clipped by 5 bases and J by 7 bases, with 11 bases between them. The germline CDR1 and CDR2 sequences are DFQATT and SNEGSKA (reference sequence). The CDR3 totals 11 residues. In DNA, the CDR3 is TGCAGTGCTGGCTACGGTCTTGGCTACACCTTC. Translated, it gives CSAGYGLGYTF.

The chain carries TRBV15 and TRBJ1-5, with 9 bases identical to TRBD1. The J segment lost 7 bases and the V segment lost 3 bases, leaving 7 bases of the junction unmatched. Germline loops: CDR1 LNHNV, CDR2 YYDKDF (reference sequence). This CDR3 contains 15 residues. The CDR3, as DNA: TGTGCCACCAGCAGGGACGGACAGGGGAGGCAGCCCCAGCATTTT. This encodes CATSRDGQGRQPQHF.

The rearrangement links TRBV7-2 to TRBJ2-7; possible D gene TRBD2, 5 bases. Trimming removed 3 bases from V and 3 bases from J, with 12 bases in between. Per germline, CDR1 SGHTA and CDR2 FQGNSA. The CDR3 runs 14 residues. This CDR3 is CASSFSVQYYEQYF. The DNA for the CDR3 is TGTGCCAGCAGCTTTAGCGTGCAATACTACGAGCAGTACTTC.

This clonotype showed up just once. V is TRBV6-5 and J is TRBJ2-1, with 7 bases identical to TRBD2. Trimming cost V 0 bases and J 7 bases; bases outside gene matches: 3. This CDR3 spans 14 amino acids. Germline V gene data show CDR1 as MNHEY and CDR2 as SVGAGI. CDR3 sequence (DNA): TGTGCCAGCAGTTACTCGGGGGGGGGGAATGAGCAGTTCTTC. Its protein product is CASSYSGGGNEQFF.

This rearrangement joins TRBV19 to TRBJ1-5; a possible D gene is TRBD1 (5 bases). CDR1 and CDR2 (germline): LNHDA, SQIVND (reference sequence). Trimming cost V 7 bases and J 5 bases, with 18 bases left between them. The CDR3 runs 15 residues. The CDR3 is CASKGEFQGDQPQHF. CDR3 DNA: TGTGCCAGTAAGGGCGAATTCCAGGGCGATCAGCCCCAGCATTTT.

The chain uses TRBV7-3 and TRBJ1-3, with D maybe TRBD1 (5 bases). V was pared by 2 bases and J by 4 bases, with 6 bases between. Germline V gene data show CDR1 as SGHTA and CDR2 as FQGTGA. The CDR3 totals 13 residues. This chain's CDR3 is CASSLRGGNTIYF. The CDR3 nucleotides are TGTGCCAGCAGCTTACGGGGGGGAAACACCATATATTTT.

V and J are TRBV11-1 and TRBJ1-2, with D perhaps matching TRBD1 (5 bases). Germline CDR1 is SGHAT and CDR2 is FQDESV (reference sequence). The CDR3 has 15 amino acids. V lost 5 bases and J lost 0, with 13 bases in between. CDR3 amino acids: CASSRTGSANYGYTF. In nucleotides, the CDR3 is TGTGCCAGCAGCCGTACAGGCTCAGCTAACTATGGCTACACCTTC.

This clonotype was seen a few times. CDR3 region: CASSMVTGQETQYF. The CDR3 DNA sequence: TGTGCCAGTAGTATGGTTACGGGCCAAGAGACCCAGTACTTC. The chain uses TRBV19 and TRBJ2-5; D is uncertain. From germline, CDR1 is LNHDA and CDR2 SQIVND (reference sequence). The CDR3 runs to 14 residues. V lost 3 bases and J lost 1, with 9 bases in between. The full variable domain, its missing parts supplied by reference TRBV19 and TRBJ2-5, is DGGITQSPKYLFRKEGQNVTLSCEQNLNHDAMYWYRQDPGQGLRLIYYSQIVNDFQKGDIAEGYSVSREKKESFPLTVTSAQKNPTAFYLCASSMVTGQETQYFGPGTRLLVL.

V and J are TRBV6-1 and TRBJ2-1; TRBD2 is a possible D gene (7 bases). The germline CDR1 and CDR2 sequences are MNHNS and SASEGT. This CDR3 contains 15 residues. Trimming pared 4 bases from V and 10 bases from J, leaving 20 bases between. CDR3 amino acids: CASSVNGGPVGEQFF. CDR3 nucleotides: TGTGCCAGCAGTGTAAACGGGGGGCCAGTAGGAGAGCAGTTCTTC.

The chain is built from TRBV6-1 and TRBJ1-3, with D possibly matching TRBD1 (6 bases). The CDR3 runs to 16 residues. The germline V gene encodes CDR1 MNHNS and CDR2 SASEGT. V lost 6 bases and J lost 7, with 22 bases in between. The CDR3 DNA follows: TGTGCCAGCAGGCTTTCAGGGGAAACCCAGCGGAACACCATATATTTT. It encodes CASRLSGETQRNTIYF.

DNA for the CDR3: TGTGCCAGCAGCCCCTCGCCGGGAATTGATGGCTACACCTTC. Protein: CASSPSPGIDGYTF. The chain recombines TRBV27 with TRBJ1-2, with no clear D. The length of the CDR3 is 14 residues. The V and J ends lost 6 bases and 6 bases respectively, with 17 bases between them. Germline CDR1 MNHEY, CDR2 SMNVEV (reference sequence).

V gene TRBV12-3 or TRBV12-4 combines with J gene TRBJ1-2; 12 bases line up with TRBD1. The CDR3 has 15 residues. Trimming took 2 bases from V and 8 from J; bases not matched to a gene: 6. CDR3 nucleotide sequence: TGTGCCAGCAGTTTACAGGGACAGGGGGCGTTAGGCTACACCTTC. This codes for CASSLQGQGALGYTF.

There are a few counts of this clonotype. The CDR3 DNA follows: TGTGCCAGCAGCGGACAGGGGGCTGGAAACACCATATATTTT. Translated, it gives CASSGQGAGNTIYF. The V gene is TRBV7-2, the J gene TRBJ1-3; TRBD1 aligns across 10 bases. CDR3 length: 14 residues. J was trimmed by 2 bases and V by 5 bases; bases with no gene match: 0. Germline CDR1 and CDR2: SGHTA and FQGNSA.

The chain has TRBV6-1 and TRBJ2-1; TRBD1 agrees at 12 bases. Germline V gene data show CDR1 as MNHNS and CDR2 as SASEGT. The CDR3 consists of 14 residues. J gave up 9 bases and V 6 bases, and 6 bases lay outside the gene matches. CDR3 sequence (DNA): TGTGCCAGCAGCTGGGACAGGGGGCGAAGTGAGCAGTTCTTC. Protein product: CASSWDRGRSEQFF.

The chain has TRBV30 and TRBJ2-7; D is possibly TRBD1 (6 bases). V gave up 5 bases and J gave up 9 bases, with 20 bases separating them. Germline V CDR1 and CDR2: GTSNPN, SVGIG (reference sequence). There are 13 residues in the CDR3. The CDR3: CAWAPGHSPGQYF. CDR3 sequence (DNA): TGTGCCTGGGCTCCGGGACACTCTCCCGGGCAGTACTTC.

This clonotype occurred a few times. This rearrangement joins TRBV27 to TRBJ1-2; D is unresolved. There are 17 residues in the CDR3. Germline-derived CDR1 and CDR2 are MNHEY and SMNVEV (reference sequence). Deletions cut 0 bases from V and 8 bases from J, with 22 bases between. The CDR3 sequence is CASSLSRSRAVDWGYTF. CDR3 coding DNA: TGTGCCAGCAGTTTATCGAGATCTCGGGCCGTAGATTGGGGCTACACCTTC.

This clonotype has more than one count but fewer than ten. The chain carries TRBV19 and TRBJ1-1; D may be TRBD1 (5 bases). CDR3 length: 14 residues. Trimming took 8 bases from V and 0 from J, leaving 13 bases between them. The germline V gene encodes CDR1 LNHDA and CDR2 SQIVND (reference sequence). CDR3 in amino acids: CASASPGMNTEAFF. As DNA, the CDR3 is TGTGCCAGTGCCTCGCCAGGGATGAACACTGAAGCTTTCTTT.

The rearrangement links TRBV12-3 or TRBV12-4 to TRBJ2-2; TRBD2 aligns across 7 bases. The CDR3 sequence is 17 residues long. V shed 4 bases, J shed 6 bases, and the junction held 14 bases outside the gene matches. CDR3 sequence reads: CASSSDGRRGTAGELFF. The CDR3 nucleotides are TGTGCCAGCAGTTCCGACGGGAGGCGCGGTACGGCCGGGGAGCTGTTTTTT.

This clonotype is classed as medium-sized. The J gene is TRBJ1-2, the V gene TRBV6-5; a possible D gene is TRBD1 (5 bases). CDR1 and CDR2 (germline): MNHEY, SVGAGI. V was clipped by 2 bases and J by 8 bases, with 15 bases between them. The CDR3 contains 14 residues. Here the CDR3 DNA reads TGTGCCAGCAGTTACACGAAGGGGTTAGGAGGCTACACCTTC. Translation gives CASSYTKGLGGYTF.

This sequence joins TRBV20-1 and TRBJ1-1, with D perhaps matching TRBD1 (5 bases). V lost 5 bases to trimming and J lost 6 bases, with 7 bases between them. The CDR3 consists of 10 residues. The germline V gene encodes CDR1 DFQATT and CDR2 SNEGSKA (reference sequence). The CDR3 here is CSAWGAEAFF. For the CDR3, the DNA is TGCAGTGCTTGGGGGGCTGAAGCTTTCTTT.

The chain couples TRBV27 to TRBJ2-1; TRBD2 matches 8 bases. The CDR3 length is 15 residues. V trimming: 4 bases; J trimming: 4 bases; junction bases outside the gene matches: 6. From germline, CDR1 is MNHEY and CDR2 SMNVEV (reference sequence). The CDR3 here is CASSSASGLYNEQFF. CDR3 coding DNA: TGTGCCAGCAGTTCGGCTAGCGGGTTATACAATGAGCAGTTCTTC.